The source of this T cell receptor (beta chain) is a study of T-cell memory formation after mild COVID-19. Background on the study: In these data, TCR clusters were largely donor specific.

Germline V gene data show CDR1 as LGHDT and CDR2 as YNNKEL (reference sequence). V gave up 3 bases and J gave up 2 bases; unmatched junction bases: 11. The CDR3 runs 17 residues. TCRdb reanalysed the 5' RACE reads using MiXCR and keeps one entry per CDR3 protein. The sample has roughly 280,000 distinct CDR3 sequences, roughly 8.2% seen once. Sequencing used PBMCs or a T cell subset sorted from them (not recorded which). This clonotype was obtained from a man younger than 35 who had mild COVID-19 (a few samples of this study predate the infection). Cell type and time point are not known. The chain carries TRBV3-1 and TRBJ2-3; 7 positions match TRBD2. The DNA for the CDR3 is TGTGCCAGCAGCCATAGATTGTGGGGGGGGTCCACAGATACGCAGTATTTT. This gives the protein CASSHRLWGGSTDTQYF.